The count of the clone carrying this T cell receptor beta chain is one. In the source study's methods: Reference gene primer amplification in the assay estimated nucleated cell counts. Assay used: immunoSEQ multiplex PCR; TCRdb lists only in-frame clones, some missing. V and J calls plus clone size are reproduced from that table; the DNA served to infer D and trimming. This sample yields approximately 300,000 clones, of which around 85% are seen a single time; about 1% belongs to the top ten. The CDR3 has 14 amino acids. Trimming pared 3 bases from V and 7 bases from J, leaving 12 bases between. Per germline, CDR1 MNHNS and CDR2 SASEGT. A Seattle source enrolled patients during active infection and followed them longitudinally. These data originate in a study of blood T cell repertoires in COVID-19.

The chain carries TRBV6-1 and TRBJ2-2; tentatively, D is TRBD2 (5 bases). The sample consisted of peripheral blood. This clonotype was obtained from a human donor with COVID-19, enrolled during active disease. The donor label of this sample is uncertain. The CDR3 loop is CASSERGLFGELFF. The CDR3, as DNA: TGTGCCAGCAGTGAGAGAGGGTTGTTCGGGGAGCTGTTTTTT.